This passage covers 9 T cell receptor beta chains from one sample sequenced in a study of vaccination effects on CD4 cells after COVID-19. Viral peptide pools were used in the ViraFEST assay to expand antigen-specific CD4+ T cells, and sequencing came afterward. Subsequent to a culture period of nine to ten days, CD4+ T cells were isolated. Testing of the vaccine recipients showed negative nucleocapsid antibodies and no prior SARS-CoV-2 infection. The assay was immunoSEQ multiplex PCR, and TCRdb's table has in-frame clones only and misses some. There are about 41,000 clones in the sample; under 75% occur only once, and roughly 25% lies in the top ten. Their antigens remain unidentified. The source was CD4+ T cells from PBMCs cultured with HCoV-OC43 spike peptides, collected before COVID-19 vaccination. The subset is: HCoV-OC43 spike overlapping peptide pool stimulation. All receptors derive from a human donor who received a COVID-19 vaccine.

The chain carries TRBV7-2 and TRBJ2-7; a possible D gene is TRBD1 (6 bases). Trimming stripped 0 bases from V and 5 bases from J, with 14 bases between. The CDR3 has 15 residues. Germline V CDR1 and CDR2: SGHTA, FQGNSA. CDR3 protein: CASSLALAGAHEQYF. The CDR3 DNA reads TGTGCCAGCAGCTTAGCGCTAGCAGGGGCGCACGAGCAGTACTTC.

V usage is TRBV19 and J usage is TRBJ1-2; perhaps TRBD1 as D (5 bases). The germline V gene has CDR1 LNHDA and CDR2 SQIVND (reference sequence). The CDR3 sequence is 16 residues long. V was clipped by 2 bases and J by 6 bases, with 19 bases between them. For the CDR3, the DNA is TGTGCCAGTAGTATACCCCGGGTAGGGGTGAATGATGGCTACACCTTC. Residues: CASSIPRVGVNDGYTF.

The chain has TRBV5-1 and TRBJ1-1; tentative D call: TRBD1 (6 bases). CDR1 is SGHRS and CDR2 is YFSETQ in the germline V gene. The CDR3 length is 15 residues. The ends were cut back, 0 bases at V and 8 bases at J, with 17 bases in the middle. The CDR3 sequence: CASSLGNREAGEAFF. CDR3 nucleotide sequence: TGCGCCAGCAGCTTGGGAAACAGGGAGGCAGGGGAAGCTTTCTTT.

This chain links TRBV12-3 or TRBV12-4 with TRBJ2-2; D possibly corresponds to TRBD1 (6 bases). V gave up 4 bases and J gave up 6 bases, with 9 bases separating them. CDR3 size: 13 residues. This CDR3 reads CASSSTGPGELFF. The CDR3 DNA follows: TGTGCCAGCAGTTCCACAGGGCCCGGGGAGCTGTTTTTT.

The genes are TRBV3-1 (or the pseudogene TRBV3-2) and TRBJ1-2, with TRBD1 matching over 7 bases. V lost 5 bases and J lost 2; bases outside the gene matches: 5. The CDR3 extends over 14 amino acids. The germline gives CDR1 LGHDT, CDR2 YNNKEL (reference sequence). CDR3 in amino acids: CASSSTRGNYGYTF. In DNA form, the CDR3 reads TGTGCCAGCAGCTCAACCAGGGGGAACTATGGCTACACCTTC.

The chain has TRBV4-2 and TRBJ2-2; D unresolved. The CDR3 runs 13 residues. Trimming stripped 0 bases from V and 8 bases from J, with 7 bases between. Germline V gene data show CDR1 as LGHNA and CDR2 as YNFKEQ. The CDR3 DNA reads as TGTGCCAGCAGCCAAGATAACTCTGGGGAGCTGTTTTTT. Translation: CASSQDNSGELFF.

The chain combines TRBV7-9 with TRBJ2-5; D gene unclear. The CDR3 runs to 15 residues. V was cut by 1 base and J by 5 bases, with 14 bases left in between. Germline V gene sequence: CDR1 SEHNR, CDR2 FQNEAQ (reference sequence). CDR3 protein: CASSLGRQPRETQYF. For the CDR3, the DNA is TGTGCCAGCAGCTTAGGCCGGCAGCCAAGGGAGACCCAGTACTTC.

This clone was picked up one time. This chain links TRBV7-6 with TRBJ2-2; D call uncertain. Germline CDR1 reads SGHVS; CDR2 reads FNYEAQ. V lost 2 bases and J 6 bases, leaving 13 bases between the germline ends. The CDR3 has 15 amino acids. This CDR3 is CASSLSLVGSGELFF. The CDR3, as DNA: TGTGCCAGCAGCTTATCCCTAGTTGGGTCCGGGGAGCTGTTTTTT.

The chain joins TRBV28 to TRBJ1-2; 7 nucleotides match TRBD1. This CDR3 region has 11 residues. Losses at the gene ends were 4 bases for V and 8 bases for J; bases not matched to a gene: 1. Germline V gene sequence: CDR1 MDHEN, CDR2 SYDVKM. The CDR3 coding sequence is TGTGCCAGCAGTTCGGACAGGGGCTACACCTTC. Translating it yields CASSSDRGYTF.